The 23 T cell receptor beta chains below all came from one sample that was sequenced in a study of beta chain features in type 1 diabetes. Whole-study findings and limits: There was a moderate but significant shortening of TCRB CDR3s in all four CD4+ subsets of Type 1 diabetes patients.

Every bit of the isolated RNA underwent reverse transcription, so sequencing read expressed TCRB transcripts. Clones were sequenced by immunoSEQ multiplex PCR, and TCRdb holds only the in-frame ones, with some missing. The sample shows roughly 180,000 clones, about 7.8% of them seen only once. No antigens are known for them. The source material was central memory CD4+ T cells from blood. The source is a woman between 35 and 50 years old with type 1 diabetes.

The genes are TRBV28 and TRBJ2-3; D not resolved. The V and J ends lost 3 bases and 11 bases respectively, with 9 bases between them. This CDR3 has 11 amino acids. CDR1 MDHEN and CDR2 SYDVKM come from the germline V gene. CDR3 amino acids: CASSLETRQYF. In DNA form, the CDR3 reads TGTGCCAGCAGTTTGGAGACCCGGCAGTATTTT.

This clone was seen only a few times. The chain couples TRBV7-2 to TRBJ2-7; 9 bases line up with TRBD1. The CDR3 totals 15 residues. J lost 1 base, V lost 4 bases, and 5 bases had no gene match. The germline CDR1 and CDR2 sequences are SGHTA and FQGNSA. DNA for the CDR3: TGTGCCAGCAGCTCCGACGACAGGGGGTCCTACGAGCAGTACTTC. Protein: CASSSDDRGSYEQYF.

The chain carries TRBV5-1 and TRBJ2-7, with 10 bases that match TRBD2. V dropped 5 bases and J dropped 1; count of bases not matched to a gene: 6. The CDR3 has 15 residues. Germline V lookup: CDR1 SGHRS, CDR2 YFSETQ. CDR3 loop: CASRRLAGESYEQYF. The CDR3 coding sequence is TGCGCCAGCAGGCGACTAGCGGGCGAATCCTACGAGCAGTACTTC.

The CDR3 spells CSVASGGETQYF. DNA of the CDR3: TGCAGCGTTGCGTCAGGGGGAGAGACCCAGTACTTC. V gene TRBV29-1 combines with J gene TRBJ2-5; 7 bases are shared with TRBD1. Germline V gene lookup returns CDR1 SQVTM and CDR2 ANQGSEA. V was pared by 4 bases and J by 4 bases, with 3 bases of the junction left unmatched. This CDR3 spans 12 amino acids.

This clone was counted at least ten times. The chain couples TRBV29-1 to TRBJ2-1; 9 bases line up with TRBD2. The junction had 14 bases not matched to a gene; V was cut back by 7 bases and J by 7 bases. This CDR3 is 15 amino acids long. Germline loops: CDR1 SQVTM, CDR2 ANQGSEA. The CDR3 coding sequence is TGCAGCGAACGGCCCACTAGCGGGCCGGGAAATGAGCAGTTCTTC. Protein product: CSERPTSGPGNEQFF.

The chain is built from TRBV2 and TRBJ1-1; D perhaps matches TRBD1 (5 bases). CDR1 and CDR2 (germline): SNHLY, FYNNEI. With 1 base removed from V and 4 bases from J, the gap between germline ends came to 10 bases. The CDR3 runs 14 residues. CDR3 DNA sequence: TGTGCCAGCAGTGAAGGGGGCGGGAGCACTGAAGCTTTCTTT. Translation gives CASSEGGGSTEAFF.

This clone was seen only a few times. The chain is built from TRBV28 and TRBJ2-7; 7 positions agree with TRBD1. The germline V gene has CDR1 MDHEN and CDR2 SYDVKM. V gave up 2 bases and J gave up 5 bases; unmatched junction bases: 9. The CDR3 has 15 residues. The CDR3 coding sequence is TGTGCCAGCAGTTTAAACAGGGGATCCATCAACGAGCAGTACTTC. Protein: CASSLNRGSINEQYF.

The chain uses TRBV6-6 and TRBJ2-3, with D possibly TRBD2 on 5 matching bases. The CDR3 covers 13 residues. Germline lookup yields CDR1 MNHNY and CDR2 SVGAGI (reference sequence). Trimming pared 8 bases from V and 0 bases from J, leaving 9 bases between. The CDR3, as DNA: TGTGCCAGCGGAGGTATTAGCACAGATACGCAGTATTTT. It codes for CASGGISTDTQYF.

The rearrangement joins TRBV19 to TRBJ2-7; 7 bases match TRBD1. Germline values: CDR1 LNHDA, CDR2 SQIVND (reference sequence). This CDR3 has 15 amino acids. The junction had 4 bases not matched to a gene; V was cut back by 0 bases and J by 2 bases. CDR3 coding DNA: TGTGCCAGTAGTATAGATGAGACAGGGCCCTACGAGCAGTACTTC. It is translated as CASSIDETGPYEQYF.

V is TRBV7-2 and J is TRBJ2-5; possible D gene TRBD1, 6 bases. Germline V gene lookup returns CDR1 SGHTA and CDR2 FQGNSA. This CDR3 spans 14 amino acids. Trimming left V 3 bases short and J 3 bases short, with 11 bases between. The CDR3 bases are TGTGCCAGCAGCTTCAGGACAGCAAAAGAGACCCAGTACTTC. It encodes CASSFRTAKETQYF.

The V and J genes are TRBV18 and TRBJ2-1, with 8 nucleotides matching TRBD2. The CDR3 consists of 18 residues. Trimming removed 1 base from V and 6 bases from J; junction bases left unmatched: 14. The germline CDR1 and CDR2 sequences are KGHSH and LQKENI. The CDR3 DNA follows: TGTGCCAGCTCACCACTCATAGTCGGGGGGGCCGAAAGCAATGAGCAGTTCTTC. This encodes CASSPLIVGGAESNEQFF.

V usage is TRBV4-2 and J usage is TRBJ2-6, with 8 bases aligning to TRBD2. CDR1 and CDR2 from the germline V gene are LGHNA and YNFKEQ. V lost 4 bases, J lost 0 bases, and 2 bases stayed unmatched. CDR3 length: 16 residues. CDR3 nucleotides: TGTGCCAGCAGCCCGGGAGGGCTCTCTGGGGCCAACGTCCTGACTTTC. Residues: CASSPGGLSGANVLTF.

The CDR3 coding sequence is TGCAGTGCAGGCGTGGGGGGGACCCAGTACTTC. This codes for CSAGVGGTQYF. V gene TRBV20-1 combines with J gene TRBJ2-5; D is perhaps TRBD2 (6 bases). V was pared by 6 bases and J by 7 bases, with 12 bases between. The CDR3 consists of 11 residues. Germline CDR1 and CDR2: DFQATT and SNEGSKA (reference sequence).

The CDR3 DNA reads TGTGCCAGTAGTCCCGGGACAAGGCAGTTCTTC. Translation: CASSPGTRQFF. The J gene is TRBJ2-1, the V gene TRBV19; TRBD1 might be the D (6 bases). The CDR3 runs to 11 residues. The ends were cut back, 5 bases at V and 12 bases at J, with 11 bases in the middle. Looked up from germline, CDR1 is LNHDA and CDR2 is SQIVND (reference sequence).

The J gene is TRBJ2-5, the V gene TRBV29-1; 7 bases fit TRBD1. Unmatched junction bases numbered 3, after V lost 4 bases and J lost 1 base. CDR1 SQVTM and CDR2 ANQGSEA come from the germline V gene. The CDR3 loop spans 13 amino acids. The CDR3 DNA follows: TGCAGCGTTGTCAGGACAGGCCAAGAGACCCAGTACTTC. This sequence encodes CSVVRTGQETQYF.

In DNA, the CDR3 is TGTGCCAGTAGCGTTCAGAACGGGGAGCTGTTTTTT. This translates into CASSVQNGELFF. This rearrangement joins TRBV19 to TRBJ2-2, with unresolved D. Trimming removed 6 bases from V and 7 bases from J, with 9 bases in between. The length of the CDR3 is 12 residues. Germline V gene data show CDR1 as LNHDA and CDR2 as SQIVND (reference sequence).

This rearrangement joins TRBV4-3 to TRBJ2-1, with D perhaps TRBD2 (6 bases). V lost 1 base to trimming and J lost 1 base, with 11 bases between them. CDR3 size: 16 residues. Per the germline V gene, CDR1 is LGHNA and CDR2 is YSLEER. The CDR3 reads CASSQVGTPSYNEQFF. In nucleotides, the CDR3 is TGCGCCAGCAGCCAAGTTGGGACTCCATCCTACAATGAGCAGTTCTTC.

This clone came up a few times. V and J are TRBV7-2 and TRBJ2-7; TRBD1 might be the D (5 bases). The CDR3 is made up of 13 amino acids. Germline lookup yields CDR1 SGHTA and CDR2 FQGNSA. With 5 bases removed from V and 6 bases from J, the gap between germline ends came to 14 bases. CDR3 protein: CASSLFQGGEQYF. The CDR3 nucleotides are TGTGCCAGCAGCCTATTCCAGGGTGGCGAGCAGTACTTC.

The rearrangement links TRBV19 to TRBJ1-3, with 7 bases aligning to TRBD1. Germline loops: CDR1 LNHDA, CDR2 SQIVND (reference sequence). The CDR3 consists of 14 residues. Germline trimming cut 5 bases from V and 2 bases from J; bases unmatched to any gene: 3. The CDR3: CASSDTGAGNTIYF. The CDR3, as DNA: TGTGCCAGTAGTGATACAGGGGCTGGAAACACCATATATTTT.

The chain links TRBV29-1 to TRBJ1-1, with a possible D match to TRBD1 (6 bases). The germline gives CDR1 SQVTM, CDR2 ANQGSEA. Trimming stripped 7 bases from V and 10 bases from J, with 13 bases between. The CDR3 has 10 residues. CDR3 amino acids: CSAVDRGAFF. Here the CDR3 DNA reads TGCAGCGCGGTGGACAGAGGAGCTTTCTTT.

CDR3 DNA: TGTGCCAGCAGTTCCCTGAGCGGGGGCTACGAGCAGTACTTC. Encoded protein: CASSSLSGGYEQYF. The chain has TRBV28 and TRBJ2-7, with 8 bases identical to TRBD2. Looked up from germline, CDR1 is MDHEN and CDR2 is SYDVKM. The CDR3 totals 14 residues. J gave up 3 bases and V 4 bases, and 5 bases lay outside the gene matches.

V is TRBV7-9 and J is TRBJ1-1; D perhaps matches TRBD1 (6 bases). V lost 3 bases to trimming and J lost 2 bases, with 10 bases between them. Germline CDR1 reads SEHNR; CDR2 reads FQNEAQ (reference sequence). The CDR3 spans 14 residues. Here the CDR3 reads CASSFLDRNTEAFF. The CDR3 bases are TGTGCCAGCAGCTTCTTGGACAGAAACACTGAAGCTTTCTTT.

The chain recombines TRBV7-9 with TRBJ2-3, with TRBD2 identical over 13 bases. V lost 4 bases and J lost 4; bases outside the gene matches: 5. The CDR3 covers 16 residues. The V gene's germline CDR1 is SEHNR and CDR2 FQNEAQ (reference sequence). CDR3 sequence (DNA): TGTGCCAGCAGCTACTGGACTAGCGGGGGCGCAGATACGCAGTATTTT. Its translation is CASSYWTSGGADTQYF.